A selection of T cell receptor beta chains follows, all from one sample in a study of T cell responses to AZD1222 COVID-19 vaccine. The repertoire was sequenced with immunoSEQ multiplex PCR; TCRdb's copy has only in-frame clones and lacks some. Of some 99,000 clones listed, roughly 90% are singletons. Material: peripheral blood, obtained on day 0 of MenACWY control vaccination. These receptors originate from an adult in good health. Both conserved end residues are part of each CDR3. Each record gives: V gene, D gene, clone size, J gene, CDR3 protein, CDR3 DNA. A D gene is named only where the DNA matches it firmly. Size is omitted from some rows. Given values are once, few, many or a class for expanded clones.

>TRBV9|TRBD2|NA|TRBJ2-2
CASSPGLATGELFF
TGTGCCAGCAGCCCGGGACTAGCGACCGGGGAGCTGTTTTTT
>TRBV7-2|NA|NA|TRBJ1-1
CASSPNGGTEAFF
TGTGCCAGCAGCCCAAATGGGGGCACTGAAGCTTTCTTT
>TRBV7-3|NA|NA|TRBJ2-7
CASSLNPGGTYEQYF
TGTGCCAGCAGCTTGAACCCCGGCGGGACGTACGAGCAGTACTTC
>TRBV19|NA|NA|TRBJ1-1
CASSITALNTEAFF
TGTGCCAGTAGTATAACAGCCCTGAACACTGAAGCTTTCTTT
>TRBV27|NA|NA|TRBJ2-2
CASSIGQNTGELFF
TGTGCCAGCAGCATCGGACAGAACACCGGGGAGCTGTTTTTT
>TRBV6-5|TRBD1|NA|TRBJ1-2
CASSYGDRAGHGYTF
TGTGCCAGCAGTTACGGTGACAGGGCCGGGCATGGCTACACCTTC
>TRBV15|NA|NA|TRBJ2-3
CATSRAFLSTDTQYF
TGTGCCACCAGCAGAGCCTTTCTGAGCACAGATACGCAGTATTTT
>TRBV27|NA|once|TRBJ1-2
CASSFTRDNYGYTF
TGTGCCAGCAGTTTCACCAGGGACAACTATGGCTACACCTTC
>TRBV30|NA|NA|TRBJ1-6
CAFGQGGGSPLHF
TGTGCCTTCGGGCAGGGAGGAGGATCACCCCTCCACTTT
>TRBV7-2|NA|once|TRBJ1-2
CASSLRGAWGYTF
TGTGCCAGCAGCTTAAGGGGGGCTTGGGGCTACACCTTC
>TRBV28|NA|NA|TRBJ2-7
CASSLAPLTYEQYF
TGTGCCAGCAGTTTGGCACCATTGACCTACGAGCAGTACTTC